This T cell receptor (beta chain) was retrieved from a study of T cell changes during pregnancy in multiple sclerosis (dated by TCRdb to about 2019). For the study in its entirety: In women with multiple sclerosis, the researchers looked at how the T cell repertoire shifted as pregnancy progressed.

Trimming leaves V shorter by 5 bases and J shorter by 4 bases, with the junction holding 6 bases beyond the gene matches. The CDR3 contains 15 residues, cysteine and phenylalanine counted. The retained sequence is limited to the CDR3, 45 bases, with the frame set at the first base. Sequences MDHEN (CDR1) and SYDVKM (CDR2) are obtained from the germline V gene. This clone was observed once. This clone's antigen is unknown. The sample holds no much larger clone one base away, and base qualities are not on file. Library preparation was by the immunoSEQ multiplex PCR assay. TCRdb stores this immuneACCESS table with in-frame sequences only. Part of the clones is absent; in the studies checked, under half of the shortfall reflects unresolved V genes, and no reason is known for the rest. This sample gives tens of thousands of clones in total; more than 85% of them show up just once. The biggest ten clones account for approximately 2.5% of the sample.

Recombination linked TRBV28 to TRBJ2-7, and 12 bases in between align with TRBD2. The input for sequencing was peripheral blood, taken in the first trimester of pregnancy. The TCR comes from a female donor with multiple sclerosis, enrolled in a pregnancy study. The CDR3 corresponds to CASSTRTSGKYEQYF. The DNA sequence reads TGTGCCAGCAGTACTCGGACTAGCGGGAAATACGAGCAGTACTTC.